These 25 T cell receptor beta chains were sequenced from one sample in a study of cytotoxic CD8 clonotypes in ibrutinib-treated CLL (dated by TCRdb to about 2021). What the time point label conveys for this sample: approximately 25 months on ibrutinib. Library preparation employed the immunoSEQ multiplex PCR assay. Drawn from immuneACCESS, this table holds only the in-frame rearrangements with V and J called that TCRdb kept. Clones are partly lost; checked studies trace under half to an unresolved V gene and leave the rest unexplained. The sample table holds 140,000 to 150,000 clones, of which about 78% were seen once. 5% to 5.5% of the sample lies in the top ten. The sample was PBMCs, taken after 24 months of ibrutinib treatment. The receptors were sampled from a human donor with chronic lymphocytic leukemia.

V is TRBV5-8 and J is TRBJ1-4, with no clear D. The CDR3 has 17 amino acids. Looked up from germline, CDR1 is SGHTS and CDR2 is YDEGEE. The ends were cut back, 4 bases at V and 5 bases at J, with 21 bases in the middle. CDR3 sequence reads: CASSTPEASDGNEKLFF. The CDR3 coding sequence is TGTGCCAGCAGCACCCCAGAAGCCTCGGACGGGAATGAAAAACTGTTTTTT.

The CDR3 is CASSPPASYEQYF. CDR3 nucleotides: TGTGCCAGCAGCCCCCCCGCCTCCTACGAGCAGTACTTC. V gene TRBV6-5 combines with J gene TRBJ2-7; no clear D. The CDR3 is made up of 13 amino acids. V dropped 6 bases and J dropped 0 bases, with 9 bases sitting between them. Germline CDR1 MNHEY, CDR2 SVGAGI.

This clone has a count of ten or more. V is TRBV29-1 and J is TRBJ1-3; D is possibly TRBD1 (5 bases). The length of the CDR3 is 18 residues. Trimming removed 5 bases from V and 5 bases from J, with 28 bases in between. Germline V gene lookup returns CDR1 SQVTM and CDR2 ANQGSEA. The CDR3 is CSVPDSPGVPTGRNTIYF. The CDR3 DNA reads as TGCAGCGTTCCCGACAGTCCTGGTGTTCCTACCGGGCGAAACACCATATATTTT.

This chain uses TRBV7-2 with TRBJ2-3; D is ambiguous. The CDR3 spans 13 residues. In germline, CDR1 is SGHTA, CDR2 FQGNSA. V dropped 5 bases and J dropped 6 bases, with 12 bases sitting between them. The CDR3 bases are TGTGCCAGCAGCAAGGCCCCCACGGATACGCAGTATTTT. It encodes CASSKAPTDTQYF.

CDR3 DNA sequence: TGTGCCAGCAGTTCCCCGGGGGCCGAGAGCTCCTACGAGCAGTACTTC. Translating gives CASSSPGAESSYEQYF. The V and J genes are TRBV28 and TRBJ2-7; D is possibly TRBD1 or TRBD2 (6 bases each). Germline CDR1 MDHEN, CDR2 SYDVKM. Trimming took off 4 bases at V and 0 bases at J, with 16 bases between the two ends. The CDR3 consists of 16 residues.

The V gene is TRBV11-2, the J gene TRBJ2-3; the D gene is possibly TRBD2 (5 bases). CDR3 size: 15 residues. Looked up from germline, CDR1 is SGHAT and CDR2 is FQNNGV. V was cut by 3 bases and J by 1 base, with 11 bases left in between. The chain's CDR3 is CASSFGESGTDTQYF. The CDR3 nucleotides read TGTGCCAGCAGCTTCGGGGAGTCGGGCACAGATACGCAGTATTTT. The full variable domain, in which reference TRBV11-2 and TRBJ2-3 provide the parts outside the CDR3, is EAGVAQSPRYKIIEKRQSVAFWCNPISGHATLYWYQQILGQGPKLLIQFQNNGVVDDSQLPKDRFSAERLKGVDSTLKIQPAKLEDSAVYLCASSFGESGTDTQYFGPGTRLTVL.

The chain links TRBV29-1 to TRBJ1-2, with D unclear. This CDR3 comprises 14 residues. Deletions cut 1 base from V and 3 bases from J, with 12 bases between. CDR1 is SQVTM, CDR2 ANQGSEA, per germline. The CDR3 reads CSVEAFGSDYGYTF. DNA for the CDR3: TGCAGCGTTGAAGCGTTCGGCAGCGACTATGGCTACACCTTC.

The rearrangement links TRBV19 to TRBJ2-7, with no clear D. The CDR3 has 13 amino acids. In germline, CDR1 is LNHDA, CDR2 SQIVND (reference sequence). Trimming removed 5 bases at V and 3 bases at J, with 11 bases between. This chain's CDR3 is CASSGSRNYEQYF. For the CDR3, the DNA is TGTGCCAGTAGTGGGTCTAGGAACTACGAGCAGTACTTC. Based on the CDR3 plus reference TRBV19 and TRBJ2-7, the full variable domain is DGGITQSPKYLFRKEGQNVTLSCEQNLNHDAMYWYRQDPGQGLRLIYYSQIVNDFQKGDIAEGYSVSREKKESFPLTVTSAQKNPTAFYLCASSGSRNYEQYFGPGTRLTVT.

This clone showed up just a few times. The V and J genes are TRBV4-3 and TRBJ2-7; D perhaps matches TRBD2 (6 bases). The V end was cut by 0 bases, the J end by 6 bases, with 12 bases between. CDR3 length equals 14 residues. Germline V gene lookup returns CDR1 LGHNA and CDR2 YSLEER. In DNA, the CDR3 is TGCGCCAGCAGCCAAGACGCGCGGAGGGGCGAGCAGTACTTC. As protein: CASSQDARRGEQYF.

This clone appeared a few times. DNA for the CDR3: TGTGCCAGCAGCCAAGAGGGGGGATATGTGCATGAGCAGTTCTTC. This translates into CASSQEGGYVHEQFF. The rearrangement links TRBV4-2 to TRBJ2-1; D might be TRBD2 (6 bases). Trimming left V 0 bases short and J 8 bases short, with 14 bases between. Looked up from germline, CDR1 is LGHNA and CDR2 is YNFKEQ. The CDR3 has 15 amino acids.

The chain links TRBV9 to TRBJ1-3; D remains unclear. The germline V gene has CDR1 SGDLS and CDR2 YYNGEE. Between the trimmed V and J ends, which lost 0 bases and 2 bases, there was a span of 12 bases. The CDR3 contains 16 residues. The CDR3 spells CASSVGIGLAGNTIYF. The CDR3 region has the DNA TGTGCCAGCAGCGTAGGGATAGGGCTTGCTGGAAACACCATATATTTT.

The chain couples TRBV5-1 to TRBJ1-1, with D possibly TRBD1 on 5 matching bases. Trimming shortened V by 4 bases and J by 0 bases, and 19 bases separated the two germline ends. Germline V gene sequence: CDR1 SGHRS, CDR2 YFSETQ. There are 17 residues in the CDR3. The CDR3 DNA reads TGCGCCAGCAGCCCCGCCGGGACGGCAAACATGAACACTGAAGCTTTCTTT. Protein product: CASSPAGTANMNTEAFF.

The chain links TRBV27 to TRBJ1-4, with TRBD1 as a possible D gene (5 bases). The CDR3 consists of 18 residues. Trimming stripped 0 bases from V and 0 bases from J, with 14 bases between. The germline V gene has CDR1 MNHEY and CDR2 SMNVEV (reference sequence). CDR3 in DNA: TGTGCCAGCAGTTTATCGGTTTGGGACTCGGCAACTAATGAAAAACTGTTTTTT. Residues: CASSLSVWDSATNEKLFF.

This chain links TRBV4-1 with TRBJ2-3, with 8 bases aligning to TRBD2. From germline, CDR1 is MGHRA and CDR2 YSYEKL. J was trimmed by 1 base and V by 0 bases; bases with no gene match: 6. The CDR3 totals 17 residues. CDR3 DNA sequence: TGCGCCAGCAGCCAAGAGGGGGCGGGGGGCGGCACAGATACGCAGTATTTT. It specifies CASSQEGAGGGTDTQYF.

This clone has only a few counts. This chain joins TRBV19 and TRBJ2-7; D is uncertain. V lost 4 bases to trimming and J lost 6 bases, with 13 bases between them. Germline assignment: CDR1 LNHDA and CDR2 SQIVND (reference sequence). The CDR3 is 13 residues long. For the CDR3, the DNA is TGTGCCAGTAGTACCGGAGCGCTCGGCGAGCAGTACTTC. Amino acid sequence: CASSTGALGEQYF.

The V and J genes are TRBV19 and TRBJ2-7, with D possibly matching TRBD1 (5 bases). From germline, CDR1 is LNHDA and CDR2 SQIVND (reference sequence). This CDR3 has 17 residues. V was trimmed by 3 bases and J by 2 bases, leaving 20 bases between them. DNA of the CDR3: TGTGCCAGTAGTATTAGCAGGGCCCCGGCAGGGACCTACGAGCAGTACTTC. It codes for CASSISRAPAGTYEQYF.

The genes are TRBV28 and TRBJ1-2; D is ambiguous. The CDR3 consists of 15 residues. Trimming left V 6 bases short and J 7 bases short, with 21 bases between. Per germline, CDR1 MDHEN and CDR2 SYDVKM. CDR3 amino acids: CASSPNEPGLGGYTF. In DNA form, the CDR3 reads TGTGCCAGCAGCCCGAACGAGCCCGGGCTTGGTGGCTACACCTTC.

The CDR3 DNA reads as TGTGCCAGCAGTGAACGGGGGGCCGGCGGGGAGACCCAGTACTTC. This encodes CASSERGAGGETQYF. J is TRBJ2-5 and V is TRBV6-1; a weak D match, TRBD2 (7 bases). Deletions cut 2 bases from V and 5 bases from J, with 15 bases between. This CDR3 is built from 15 residues. Germline V gene sequence: CDR1 MNHNS, CDR2 SASEGT.

The gene calls are TRBV28 and TRBJ1-3, with 7 bases aligning to TRBD1. The germline V gene has CDR1 MDHEN and CDR2 SYDVKM. Germline trimming cut 0 bases from V and 3 bases from J; bases unmatched to any gene: 2. CDR3 length: 15 amino acids. This chain's CDR3 is CASSLWDRSGNTIYF. The DNA of the CDR3 is TGTGCCAGCAGTTTATGGGACAGGAGTGGAAACACCATATATTTT.

The chain couples TRBV5-6 to TRBJ1-1; 9 bases line up with TRBD1. The CDR3 sequence is 14 residues long. With V trimmed by 0 bases and J by 11 bases, 8 bases remained unmatched. Germline V lookup: CDR1 SGHDT, CDR2 YYEEEE. DNA for the CDR3: TGTGCCAGCAGCTTGGCCGTGTTGGGGACAGGGGCTTTCTTT. Its protein product is CASSLAVLGTGAFF.

DNA for the CDR3: TGCGCCAGCACCCTTGGGGGGACCTACAATGAGCAGTTCTTC. Residues: CASTLGGTYNEQFF. This rearrangement joins TRBV5-1 to TRBJ2-1, with a weak D call TRBD2 (6 bases). The germline V and J ends were trimmed by 6 bases and 2 bases, with 12 bases remaining between them. The CDR3 runs to 14 residues. CDR1 and CDR2 (germline): SGHRS, YFSETQ.

This clone was picked up one time. CDR3 coding DNA: TGTGCCAGCAGCTTAGGGGACAGGGGTGAAAAACTGTTTTTT. Protein sequence: CASSLGDRGEKLFF. The chain carries TRBV13 and TRBJ1-4, with TRBD1 matching over 9 bases. J lost 7 bases, V lost 0 bases, and 0 bases had no gene match. Germline assignment: CDR1 PRHDT and CDR2 FYEKMQ (reference sequence). The CDR3 is 14 amino acids.

This chain uses TRBV6-5 with TRBJ1-5; D is perhaps TRBD1 (5 bases). Per germline, CDR1 MNHEY and CDR2 SVGAGI. The CDR3 spans 15 residues. V gave up 4 bases and J gave up 3 bases, with 13 bases separating them. The CDR3 DNA follows: TGTGCCAGCAGTTCCTTGCAGGGAGCCAATCAGCCCCAGCATTTT. It translates to CASSSLQGANQPQHF.

The chain uses TRBV7-8 and TRBJ1-1, with 10 bases fitting TRBD1. The CDR3 covers 15 residues. The junction had 10 bases not matched to a gene; V was cut back by 8 bases and J by 4 bases. From germline, CDR1 is SGHVS and CDR2 FQNEAQ. The CDR3 sequence is CASLTPGTGATEAFF. The CDR3 region has the DNA TGTGCCAGCCTCACCCCCGGGACAGGGGCCACTGAAGCTTTCTTT.

This clone has only one observation. In nucleotides, the CDR3 is TGTGCCACCTCTACGTGGGCGGGAGATACGCAGTATTTT. This codes for CATSTWAGDTQYF. The chain uses TRBV2 and TRBJ2-3, with TRBD2 as a possible D gene (5 bases). V lost 10 bases to trimming and J lost 5 bases, with 16 bases between them. The germline V gene encodes CDR1 SNHLY and CDR2 FYNNEI. CDR3 size: 13 residues.